This TCR beta chain emerged from a study of response to subunit inactivated influenza vaccine. TCRdb used MiXCR to reprocess the RT-PCR reads, holding one entry per CDR3 protein. The sample holds 650,000 to 800,000 distinct CDR3 sequences, 18% seen once. This clonotype turned up a few times. Antigen unknown. Study-level findings and limits: After each seasonal influenza vaccination, few new T cells are recruited, the authors suggested.

The germline V gene has CDR1 SGHTA and CDR2 FQGNSA. The length of the CDR3 is 16 residues. The J segment lost 2 bases and the V segment lost 5 bases, leaving 9 bases of the junction unmatched. The origin of this receptor is a man aged 50 or older who received an inactivated influenza vaccine. The sample was PBMCs from blood, taken approximately 5 days after vaccination. The genes are TRBV7-2 and TRBJ2-3; 8 bases fit TRBD1. The chain's CDR3 is CASSPRGQAATDTQYF. CDR3 sequence (DNA): TGTGCCAGCAGCCCCCGGGGACAGGCTGCCACAGATACGCAGTATTTT.